Shown below are 18 T cell receptor beta chains from a single sample sequenced in a study of CD4+ T cells in melanoma. Sequenced by immunoSEQ multiplex PCR; TCRdb stores in-frame clones only, minus some. The profile covers 140,000 or so clones, with 80% to 95% appearing a single time and 1.5% to 1.9% taken by the ten largest. The receptors originated from a human donor with melanoma.

The chain combines TRBV4-2 with TRBJ2-1; TRBD2 aligns across 13 bases. CDR3 length equals 20 residues. Germline CDR1 LGHNA, CDR2 YNFKEQ. V lost 2 bases and J lost 1; bases outside the gene matches: 11. The CDR3 DNA sequence: TGTGCCAGCAGCCAAACCCAACTAGCGGGGGGGCCAGGGTCCTACAATGAGCAGTTCTTC. Translation: CASSQTQLAGGPGSYNEQFF.

This chain uses TRBV2 with TRBJ2-7; possibly TRBD1 for D (5 bases). The CDR3 consists of 14 residues. CDR1 SNHLY and CDR2 FYNNEI come from the germline V gene. The V and J ends lost 8 bases and 1 base respectively, with 15 bases between them. The CDR3 reads CASLQGWESYEQYF. Written as DNA, the CDR3 is TGTGCCAGCCTGCAGGGCTGGGAATCCTACGAGCAGTACTTC.

The chain uses TRBV7-8 and TRBJ2-3, with D tentatively TRBD2 (6 bases). The CDR3 totals 12 residues. Germline values: CDR1 SGHVS, CDR2 FQNEAQ. Trimming took 1 base from V and 8 from J, leaving 7 bases between them. The CDR3 DNA reads as TGTGCCAGCAGCTTAGACGGGAGTACGCAGTATTTT. This translates into CASSLDGSTQYF. The full variable domain, completed using reference TRBV7-8 and TRBJ2-3, is GAGVSQSPRYKVAKRGQDVALRCDPISGHVSLFWYQQALGQGPEFLTYFQNEAQLDKSGLPSDRFFAERPEGSVSTLKIQRTQQEDSAVYLCASSLDGSTQYFGPGTRLTVL.

The chain joins TRBV2 to TRBJ1-1; D is perhaps TRBD1 (6 bases). This CDR3 is built from 12 residues. Deletions cut 5 bases from V and 8 bases from J, with 12 bases between. CDR1 SNHLY and CDR2 FYNNEI come from the germline V gene. CDR3 nucleotide sequence: TGTGCCAGCAGTCCCCAGGGGTGGGAAGCTTTCTTT. This codes for CASSPQGWEAFF.

This clone was seen only once. This chain joins TRBV5-1 and TRBJ2-3, with D uncertain. Between the trimmed V and J ends, which lost 0 bases and 6 bases, there was a span of 8 bases. This CDR3 is built from 13 residues. The germline gives CDR1 SGHRS, CDR2 YFSETQ. CDR3 amino acids: CASSLDRGDTQYF. CDR3 in DNA: TGCGCCAGCAGCTTGGACAGAGGCGATACGCAGTATTTT.

The rearrangement links TRBV19 to TRBJ1-2, with no clear D. CDR3 length equals 15 residues. In germline, CDR1 is LNHDA, CDR2 SQIVND (reference sequence). Trimming took 10 bases from V and 2 from J, leaving 20 bases between them. This CDR3 is CATTVPGFSNYGYTF. CDR3 DNA: TGTGCCACCACCGTCCCGGGGTTCTCAAACTATGGCTACACCTTC.

J is TRBJ2-7 and V is TRBV11-2, with a possible D match to TRBD1 (6 bases). The germline CDR1 and CDR2 sequences are SGHAT and FQNNGV. The CDR3 contains 14 residues. V was pared by 3 bases and J by 0 bases, with 9 bases between. The CDR3 DNA reads TGTGCCAGCAGCTTCGAGACAGGCTCCTACGAGCAGTACTTC. Translating gives CASSFETGSYEQYF.

The V and J genes are TRBV5-6 and TRBJ2-6; D is unresolved. CDR1 and CDR2 (germline): SGHDT, YYEEEE. The CDR3 is 15 amino acids. V was pared by 1 base and J by 4 bases, with 9 bases between. As DNA, the CDR3 is TGTGCCAGCAGCTTGACACCGTCGGGGGCCAACGTCCTGACTTTC. Amino acids: CASSLTPSGANVLTF. Looking up the rest from reference TRBV5-6 and TRBJ2-6 gives the full variable domain: DAGVTQSPTHLIKTRGQQVTLRCSPKSGHDTVSWYQQALGQGPQFIFQYYEEEERQRGNFPDRFSGHQFPNYSSELNVNALLLGDSALYLCASSLTPSGANVLTFGAGSRLTVL.

V and J are TRBV19 and TRBJ1-5; D might be TRBD1 (6 bases). The CDR3 spans 14 residues. Germline loops: CDR1 LNHDA, CDR2 SQIVND (reference sequence). Trimming removed 6 bases from V and 2 bases from J, with 11 bases in between. The CDR3 reads CASRGNRGNQPQHF. The CDR3 bases are TGTGCCAGTAGAGGAAACAGGGGCAATCAGCCCCAGCATTTT.

The chain uses TRBV11-2 and TRBJ1-4; D uncertain. Trimming cost V 1 base and J 5 bases, with 8 bases left between them. The germline V gene encodes CDR1 SGHAT and CDR2 FQNNGV. The CDR3 loop spans 14 amino acids. CDR3 sequence (DNA): TGTGCCAGCAGCTTAGGTCCTGCGAATGAAAAACTGTTTTTT. This sequence encodes CASSLGPANEKLFF.

The chain is built from TRBV2 and TRBJ1-1; 9 bases align to TRBD1. Germline lookup yields CDR1 SNHLY and CDR2 FYNNEI. This CDR3 is built from 14 residues. J lost 2 bases, V lost 7 bases, and 5 bases had no gene match. The CDR3 DNA reads as TGTGCCAGCAACCCGACAGGGGGAAACACTGAAGCTTTCTTT. Translated, it gives CASNPTGGNTEAFF.

This clone occurred once. The chain uses TRBV7-3 and TRBJ2-1; no clear D gene. The CDR3 has 13 residues. With 8 bases removed from V and 2 bases from J, the gap between germline ends came to 10 bases. Germline CDR1 and CDR2: SGHTA and FQGTGA. CDR3 coding DNA: TGTGCCAGCTCGTGGACGACCTACAATGAGCAGTTCTTC. Translation: CASSWTTYNEQFF.

This chain joins TRBV19 and TRBJ2-7; D uncertain. Germline CDR1 is LNHDA and CDR2 is SQIVND (reference sequence). Trimming removed 5 bases from V and 2 bases from J, with 16 bases in between. The CDR3 totals 15 residues. CDR3 DNA sequence: TGTGCCAGTAGTCTCCCTACTGGACCGCCCTACGAGCAGTACTTC. Translating gives CASSLPTGPPYEQYF.

The V and J genes are TRBV9 and TRBJ1-5; 9 positions agree with TRBD1. This CDR3 contains 15 residues. The V and J ends lost 4 bases and 4 bases, in that order; junction bases with no gene match: 6. CDR1 and CDR2 (germline): SGDLS, YYNGEE. The CDR3 sequence is CASSPRDRENQPQHF. CDR3 in DNA: TGTGCCAGCAGCCCACGGGACAGGGAGAATCAGCCCCAGCATTTT.

J is TRBJ2-2 and V is TRBV2; 7 positions agree with TRBD2. The CDR3 runs to 14 residues. Germline V gene sequence: CDR1 SNHLY, CDR2 FYNNEI. The trim removed 6 bases at V and 1 base at J, leaving 2 bases unmatched. The DNA for the CDR3 is TGTGCCAGCAGCTCGGGGGGGAACACCGGGGAGCTGTTTTTT. Protein product: CASSSGGNTGELFF.

Comment on this clone: The same CDR3 also results from other DNA sequences found in this sample. This chain uses TRBV4-2 with TRBJ1-1; D is undetermined. CDR1 is LGHNA, CDR2 YNFKEQ, per germline. The CDR3 has 15 amino acids. Trimming pared 0 bases from V and 4 bases from J, leaving 12 bases between. For the CDR3, the DNA is TGTGCCAGCAGCCAAGATCTTCTTTTACCCACTGAAGCTTTCTTT. Translated: CASSQDLLLPTEAFF.

The J gene is TRBJ1-3, the V gene TRBV7-9; 7 bases are shared with TRBD1. Germline assignment: CDR1 SEHNR and CDR2 FQNEAQ (reference sequence). V was clipped by 5 bases and J by 2 bases; unmatched bases: 6. This CDR3 has 15 amino acids. The CDR3 sequence is CASSRTGTAGNTIYF. The CDR3 region has the DNA TGTGCCAGCAGCCGGACTGGGACAGCTGGAAACACCATATATTTT. Together with reference TRBV7-9 and TRBJ1-3, the CDR3 gives the full variable domain: DTGVSQNPRHKITKRGQNVTFRCDPISEHNRLYWYRQTLGQGPEFLTYFQNEAQLEKSRLLSDRFSAERPKGSFSTLEIQRTEQGDSAMYLCASSRTGTAGNTIYFGEGSWLTVV.

As concerns this clone: At one end the junction does not follow the germline gene, possibly because of a read error. The V gene is TRBV7-7, the J gene TRBJ2-2; D is uncertain. This CDR3 contains 13 residues. CDR1 and CDR2 (germline): SSHAT, FNYEAQ (reference sequence). The CDR3 sequence is CASSRTVTGELFF. CDR3 bases: TGTGCTAGCAGCCGAACAGTTACCGGGGAGCTGTTTTTT.